The clone carrying this T cell receptor beta chain turned up a few times. The antigen is unknown. MiXCR, applied by TCRdb to the RT-PCR reads, yields one record per CDR3 protein. The sample holds about 580,000 distinct CDR3 sequences, less than 15% seen once. This sample was taken from a study of response to subunit inactivated influenza vaccine. Study results and caveats: Authors suggested seasonal influenza vaccinations each recruit few new T cells.

Between the trimmed V and J ends, which lost 0 bases and 1 base, there was a span of 9 bases. The CDR3 loop spans 15 amino acids. The V gene's germline CDR1 is MDHEN and CDR2 SYDVKM. The J gene is TRBJ1-2, the V gene TRBV28; D uncertain. Here the sequenced sample was PBMCs from blood, taken about 12 days after vaccination. The sequence derives from a man aged 50-59 years who received an inactivated influenza vaccine. CDR3 loop: CASSLWEDLNYGYTF. For the CDR3, the DNA is TGTGCCAGCAGTTTATGGGAGGACCTTAACTATGGCTACACCTTC.